The entry below describes one T cell receptor (beta chain). Its antigen is currently unknown. The entry originates in a study of T cells after posttransplantation cyclophosphamide. Notes on the study in general: TRB clonality was highly associated with recipient CMV seropositivity and reactivation. Skin or GI-infiltrating T cells shared few TRB sequences with blood.

Sequencing was performed with immunoSEQ multiplex PCR; in TCRdb, only in-frame clones are kept and a portion is missing. The sample lists 50,000 to 55,000 clones, 70% to 90% occurring once. Material for sequencing was PBMCs. The TCR was taken from a man in his thirties or forties with a blood cancer, CMV-positive, and with a related stem cell donor.

The CDR3 spells CASSPRVSGSVWEQYF. The CDR3 nucleotides are TGTGCCAGCAGCCCGCGGGTAAGCGGGTCAGTCTGGGAGCAGTACTTC. This chain joins TRBV7-2 and TRBJ2-7; TRBD2 might be the D (6 bases). The CDR3 is 16 amino acids. CDR1 SGHTA and CDR2 FQGNSA come from the germline V gene. V dropped 5 bases and J dropped 7 bases, with 24 bases sitting between them.